One sample yielded the 29 T cell receptor beta chains listed below, sequenced in a study of blood T cell repertoires in COVID-19. Produced via immunoSEQ multiplex PCR; TCRdb's table is partial and in-frame only. Among 250,000 to 400,000 clones listed, approximately 89% were seen once. The sequenced material came from PBMCs or T cells enriched from blood (not recorded which). Receptor source: a woman aged 30 to 39 who had recovered from COVID-19.

The chain is built from TRBV27 and TRBJ2-7, with D possibly being TRBD1 (6 bases). Trimming left V 1 base short and J 2 bases short, with 9 bases between. Germline CDR1 is MNHEY and CDR2 is SMNVEV (reference sequence). The CDR3 totals 14 residues. The CDR3 loop is CASSLYRVPYEQYF. CDR3 bases: TGTGCCAGCAGTTTATACAGGGTCCCCTACGAGCAGTACTTC.

This clone was detected once. The chain has TRBV21-1 and TRBJ1-5; TRBD1 is taken as the D call from the table, unchecked against the DNA. TRBV21-1 constitutes a pseudogene. The CDR3 contains 17 residues. The chain's CDR3 is CASSPGGPSGGNQPQHF. The CDR3 DNA follows: TGTGCCAGCAGCCCAGGGGGGCCCTCCGGGGGCAATCAGCCCCAGCATTTT.

This chain links TRBV5-4 with TRBJ1-2; 10 nucleotides line up with TRBD1. The trim removed 3 bases at V and 7 bases at J, leaving 12 bases unmatched. The CDR3 is 16 amino acids. Germline V CDR1 and CDR2: SGHNT, YYREEE (reference sequence). The CDR3 reads CASSSPTGGAGGGYTF. The CDR3 DNA reads TGTGCCAGCAGCTCACCGACAGGGGGCGCGGGAGGTGGCTACACCTTC.

This clone was observed a single time. The same CDR3 is also encoded by other DNA sequences in this sample. V usage is TRBV7-2 and J usage is TRBJ2-5; 9 bases fit TRBD2. Germline V gene sequence: CDR1 SGHTA, CDR2 FQGNSA. Trimming removed 1 base from V and 3 bases from J; junction bases left unmatched: 0. The CDR3 loop spans 14 amino acids. The CDR3 here is CASSLVAGEETQYF. The CDR3 DNA sequence: TGTGCCAGCAGCTTAGTAGCGGGGGAAGAGACCCAGTACTTC.

This clone came up once. V usage is TRBV4-2 and J usage is TRBJ1-6; no clear D gene. This CDR3 is 18 amino acids long. Germline V gives CDR1 LGHNA, CDR2 YNFKEQ. Between the trimmed V and J ends, which lost 3 bases and 0 bases, there was a span of 15 bases. The CDR3 protein is CASSHHNDRSSYNSPLHF. The CDR3 region has the DNA TGTGCCAGCAGCCATCACAACGATCGGAGCTCCTATAATTCACCCCTCCACTTT.

This clone was found once. The gene calls are TRBV11-2 and TRBJ2-2, with TRBD2 identical over 12 bases. Per the germline V gene, CDR1 is SGHAT and CDR2 is FQNNGV. This CDR3 contains 18 residues. Unmatched junction bases numbered 13, after V lost 6 bases and J lost 5 bases. The CDR3 protein is CASSTTLAGGPHTGELFF. In nucleotides, the CDR3 is TGTGCCAGCAGTACTACTCTAGCGGGGGGGCCGCATACCGGGGAGCTGTTTTTT.

The V call is TRBV28, the J call TRBJ1-1; no clear D gene. Germline V gives CDR1 MDHEN, CDR2 SYDVKM. Trimming pared 9 bases from V and 5 bases from J, leaving 10 bases between. The CDR3 covers 11 residues. CDR3: CASLSGTEAFF. CDR3 nucleotides: TGTGCCAGTCTGTCGGGGACTGAAGCTTTCTTT.

This rearrangement joins TRBV4-2 to TRBJ2-2; D not resolved. This CDR3 region has 15 residues. V dropped 4 bases and J dropped 6 bases, with 15 bases sitting between them. CDR1 is LGHNA and CDR2 is YNFKEQ in the germline V gene. Written as DNA, the CDR3 is TGTGCCAGCAGCCGCACACCGATTTTGGCCGGGGAGCTGTTTTTT. It encodes CASSRTPILAGELFF.

The V call is TRBV2, the J call TRBJ1-2, with D maybe TRBD1 (6 bases). The length of the CDR3 is 14 residues. The V end lost 1 base, the J end lost 3 bases, and 9 bases lay between the germline ends. Germline V lookup: CDR1 SNHLY, CDR2 FYNNEI. The CDR3 protein is CASSEEGVYYGYTF. CDR3 bases: TGTGCCAGCAGTGAAGAGGGGGTTTACTATGGCTACACCTTC.

The rearrangement links TRBV4-3 to TRBJ2-7; D not certain. The CDR3 consists of 15 residues. Per the germline V gene, CDR1 is LGHNA and CDR2 is YSLEER. The V gene lost 2 bases and the J gene lost 3 bases, with 14 bases spanning the gap. As DNA, the CDR3 is TGCGCCAGCAGCCAACGTATCGACCGGGTCTACGAGCAGTACTTC. This encodes CASSQRIDRVYEQYF.

This clone showed up just once. V usage is TRBV7-9 and J usage is TRBJ1-2; D is perhaps TRBD1 (6 bases). Germline V gives CDR1 SEHNR, CDR2 FQNEAQ (reference sequence). V was shortened by 1 base and J by 8 bases, with 14 bases between the two germline ends. This CDR3 region has 14 residues. The CDR3 nucleotides read TGTGCCAGCAGCTTAGATAGACAGGCCCTGGGCTACACCTTC. It encodes CASSLDRQALGYTF. The variable domain in full, with the rest retrieved from reference TRBV7-9 and TRBJ1-2, is DTGVSQNPRHKITKRGQNVTFRCDPISEHNRLYWYRQTLGQGPEFLTYFQNEAQLEKSRLLSDRFSAERPKGSFSTLEIQRTEQGDSAMYLCASSLDRQALGYTFGSGTRLTVV.

CDR3 nucleotide sequence: TGTGCCAGCAGCTTGTCCCCTGGGGGGGGCACTGGGGCCAACGTCCTGACTTTC. It encodes CASSLSPGGGTGANVLTF. This chain uses TRBV5-6 with TRBJ2-6; tentatively, D is TRBD2 (7 bases). There are 18 residues in the CDR3. V was clipped by 1 base and J by 2 bases, with 16 bases between them. CDR1 is SGHDT and CDR2 is YYEEEE in the germline V gene. The full variable domain, rest sourced from reference TRBV5-6 and TRBJ2-6, is DAGVTQSPTHLIKTRGQQVTLRCSPKSGHDTVSWYQQALGQGPQFIFQYYEEEERQRGNFPDRFSGHQFPNYSSELNVNALLLGDSALYLCASSLSPGGGTGANVLTFGAGSRLTVL.

The CDR3 nucleotides are TGTGCCAGCAGCTTGGTGGACAGGGGATACACTGAAGCTTTCTTT. Translating it yields CASSLVDRGYTEAFF. V gene TRBV5-6 combines with J gene TRBJ1-1, with 9 bases matching TRBD1. V lost 0 bases and J lost 3; bases outside the gene matches: 3. Germline V gene data show CDR1 as SGHDT and CDR2 as YYEEEE. The CDR3 is 15 residues long.

This clone has a handful of counts. The chain recombines TRBV7-2 with TRBJ2-2; D is possibly TRBD2 (5 bases). The CDR3 runs to 16 residues. The V end was cut by 2 bases, the J end by 0 bases, with 10 bases between. CDR1 SGHTA and CDR2 FQGNSA come from the germline V gene. CDR3 region: CASSLNSAANTGELFF. CDR3 in DNA: TGTGCCAGCAGCTTAAATAGCGCCGCGAACACCGGGGAGCTGTTTTTT.

V is TRBV5-6 and J is TRBJ1-2, with 7 bases identical to TRBD1. The germline V gene encodes CDR1 SGHDT and CDR2 YYEEEE. The CDR3 runs to 14 residues. V was pared by 4 bases and J by 2 bases, with 5 bases of the junction left unmatched. The CDR3 region has the DNA TGTGCCAGCAGCCGTGTGGGACAGAACTATGGCTACACCTTC. This sequence encodes CASSRVGQNYGYTF.

The gene calls are TRBV28 and TRBJ1-5; 7 nucleotides align to TRBD1. The germline CDR1 and CDR2 sequences are MDHEN and SYDVKM. The ends lost 5 bases at V and 6 bases at J; junction bases unmatched: 7. The length of the CDR3 is 14 residues. CDR3 sequence: CASSVTQGPQPQHF. Written as DNA, the CDR3 is TGTGCCAGCAGTGTCACACAGGGGCCTCAGCCCCAGCATTTT. The full variable domain, with the rest looked up from reference TRBV28 and TRBJ1-5, is DVKVTQSSRYLVKRTGEKVFLECVQDMDHENMFWYRQDPGLGLRLIYFSYDVKMKEKGDIPEGYSVSREKKERFSLILESASTNQTSMYLCASSVTQGPQPQHFGDGTRLSIL.

V gene TRBV19 combines with J gene TRBJ1-3; the match to TRBD1 covers 7 bases. Per germline, CDR1 LNHDA and CDR2 SQIVND (reference sequence). Losses at the gene ends were 3 bases for V and 1 base for J; bases not matched to a gene: 6. This CDR3 has 16 amino acids. CDR3 coding DNA: TGTGCCAGTAGTATGATCGCAGGGGGTTCTGGAAACACCATATATTTT. Protein sequence: CASSMIAGGSGNTIYF.

This clone was seen a few times. The chain links TRBV13 to TRBJ1-3, with D possibly being TRBD1 (6 bases). Germline loops: CDR1 PRHDT, CDR2 FYEKMQ (reference sequence). V lost 5 bases and J 0 bases, leaving 14 bases between the germline ends. This CDR3 has 16 amino acids. The CDR3 sequence is CASSRLDRYSGNTIYF. For the CDR3, the DNA is TGTGCCAGCAGCCGATTAGACAGGTACTCTGGAAACACCATATATTTT.

The chain is built from TRBV6-1 and TRBJ2-3; 7 bases are a match to TRBD1. CDR1 is MNHNS and CDR2 is SASEGT in the germline V gene. The CDR3 totals 14 residues. With V trimmed by 3 bases and J by 3 bases, 3 bases remained unmatched. CDR3 coding DNA: TGTGCCAGCAGTGATGGACAGGCAACAGATACGCAGTATTTT. This codes for CASSDGQATDTQYF.

This chain uses TRBV27 with TRBJ1-2; no definite D call. Germline V CDR1 and CDR2: MNHEY, SMNVEV (reference sequence). CDR3 length: 12 amino acids. V shed 7 bases and J shed 7 bases, with 13 bases lying between them. In DNA form, the CDR3 reads TGTGCCAGCAACGACGGAAGGAGTGGCTACACCTTC. Translated, it gives CASNDGRSGYTF.

This chain links TRBV5-1 with TRBJ1-6; D is perhaps TRBD1 (6 bases). Deletions cut 0 bases from V and 7 bases from J, with 11 bases between. The CDR3 runs to 15 residues. Germline CDR1 SGHRS, CDR2 YFSETQ. The CDR3 is CASSLGSGDNSPLHF. The CDR3 coding sequence is TGCGCCAGCAGCTTGGGCTCAGGGGACAATTCACCCCTCCACTTT.

The chain joins TRBV7-6 to TRBJ2-7; TRBD2 agrees at 8 bases. CDR1 is SGHVS, CDR2 FNYEAQ, per germline. The trim removed 2 bases at V and 1 base at J, leaving 7 bases unmatched. The CDR3 runs 16 residues. The CDR3 DNA is TGTGCCAGCAGCTTAATAACTAGCGGTGGGTCCTACGAGCAGTACTTC. Translated: CASSLITSGGSYEQYF.

The rearrangement uses TRBV7-2 and TRBJ1-3, with D possibly TRBD1 on 6 matching bases. The CDR3 spans 14 residues. Trimming pared 5 bases from V and 4 bases from J, leaving 12 bases between. CDR1 and CDR2 from the germline V gene are SGHTA and FQGNSA. The CDR3 sequence: CASSPQGRGNTIYF. CDR3 nucleotide sequence: TGTGCCAGCAGCCCTCAGGGGCGAGGAAACACCATATATTTT.

The chain is built from TRBV10-3 and TRBJ1-1; D unresolved. The V gene's germline CDR1 is ENHRY and CDR2 SYGVKD. With 4 bases removed from V and 1 base from J, the gap between germline ends came to 16 bases. This CDR3 is built from 16 residues. CDR3 nucleotide sequence: TGTGCCATCAGTGTCACCCTAATTTCTACGAACACTGAAGCTTTCTTT. Translating gives CAISVTLISTNTEAFF.

The chain joins TRBV12-2 to TRBJ2-5; TRBD2, the table's D call, lacks a check against the DNA. TRBV12-2 is classified as a pseudogene. The CDR3 is 19 residues long. The CDR3 here is CASRLAGLAGGLYQETQYF. The CDR3 DNA follows: TGTGCAAGTCGCTTAGCGGGCCTAGCGGGGGGCTTGTACCAAGAGACCCAGTACTTC.

The V and J genes are TRBV7-9 and TRBJ2-5, with 9 bases that match TRBD1. J gave up 4 bases and V 8 bases, and 17 bases lay outside the gene matches. CDR3 size: 17 residues. The germline CDR1 and CDR2 sequences are SEHNR and FQNEAQ (reference sequence). The CDR3 here is CASSYSGQGDLGETQYF. CDR3 nucleotides: TGTGCCAGCTCCTATTCGGGACAGGGAGACTTAGGAGAGACCCAGTACTTC.

The V gene is TRBV2, the J gene TRBJ1-5, with D uncertain. CDR1 and CDR2 from the germline V gene are SNHLY and FYNNEI. Trimming shortened V by 0 bases and J by 7 bases, and 13 bases separated the two germline ends. This CDR3 has 15 amino acids. This chain's CDR3 is CASSEALGSLQPQHF. The DNA of the CDR3 is TGTGCCAGCAGTGAAGCGCTCGGGAGCCTACAGCCCCAGCATTTT.

The chain has TRBV7-2 and TRBJ1-1, with a possible D match to TRBD1 (6 bases). The germline V gene has CDR1 SGHTA and CDR2 FQGNSA. The CDR3 consists of 12 residues. Trimming cost V 2 bases and J 12 bases, with 13 bases left between them. The CDR3 reads CASSLRTGRTFF. DNA of the CDR3: TGTGCCAGCAGCTTACGAACAGGGCGAACTTTCTTT.

This clone was counted between two and nine times. The CDR3 loop is CAISDTRNTEAFF. The DNA of the CDR3 is TGTGCCATCAGCGACACCAGGAACACTGAAGCTTTCTTT. The J gene is TRBJ1-1, the V gene TRBV10-3; D gene unclear. The CDR3 is 13 amino acids. V was cut by 6 bases and J by 1 base, with 9 bases left in between. CDR1 is ENHRY, CDR2 SYGVKD, per germline.